The clone carrying this TCR beta chain appeared a single time. The sample is drawn from a study of T cell changes during pregnancy in multiple sclerosis. Method: immunoSEQ multiplex PCR; TCRdb's copy keeps in-frame clones and lacks some. The data contain about 54,000 clones, 75% to 95% of them singletons. The CDR3 is made up of 14 amino acids. Germline loops: CDR1 MDHEN, CDR2 SYDVKM. Trimming stripped 4 bases from V and 6 bases from J, with 14 bases between. The sequence came from a female donor in good health, enrolled as a control in a pregnancy study. The specimen was peripheral blood, collected after pregnancy. V gene TRBV28 combines with J gene TRBJ2-3; no clear D. The CDR3 protein is CASSSPGGWDTQYF. As DNA, the CDR3 is TGTGCCAGCAGTTCCCCGGGTGGTTGGGATACGCAGTATTTT.